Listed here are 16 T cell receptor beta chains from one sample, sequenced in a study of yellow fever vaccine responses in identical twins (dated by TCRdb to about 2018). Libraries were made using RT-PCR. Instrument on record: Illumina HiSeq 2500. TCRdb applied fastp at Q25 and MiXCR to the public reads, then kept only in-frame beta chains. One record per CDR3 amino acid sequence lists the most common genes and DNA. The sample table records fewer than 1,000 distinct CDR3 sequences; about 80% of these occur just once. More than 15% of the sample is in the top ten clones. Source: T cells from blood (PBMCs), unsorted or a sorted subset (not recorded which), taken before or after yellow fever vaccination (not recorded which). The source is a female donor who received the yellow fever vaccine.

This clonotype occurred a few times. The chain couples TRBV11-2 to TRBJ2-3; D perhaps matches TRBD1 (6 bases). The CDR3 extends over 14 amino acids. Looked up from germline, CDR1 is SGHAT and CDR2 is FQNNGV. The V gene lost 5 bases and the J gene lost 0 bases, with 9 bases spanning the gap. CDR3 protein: CASSRTVSTDTQYF. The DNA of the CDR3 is TGTGCCAGCAGCCGGACAGTTAGCACAGATACGCAGTATTTT.

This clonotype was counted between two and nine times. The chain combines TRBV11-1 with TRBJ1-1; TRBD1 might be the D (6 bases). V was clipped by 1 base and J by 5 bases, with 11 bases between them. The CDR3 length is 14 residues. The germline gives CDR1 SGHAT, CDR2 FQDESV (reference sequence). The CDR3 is CASSLGRGATEAFF. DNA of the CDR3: TGTGCCAGCAGCTTAGGCCGGGGGGCGACTGAAGCTTTCTTT.

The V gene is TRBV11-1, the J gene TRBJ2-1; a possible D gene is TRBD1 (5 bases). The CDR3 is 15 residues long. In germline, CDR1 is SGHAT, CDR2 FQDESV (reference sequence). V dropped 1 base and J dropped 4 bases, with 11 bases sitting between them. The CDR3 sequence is CASSLGQGIYNEQFF. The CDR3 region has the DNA TGTGCCAGCAGCTTAGGGCAGGGCATATACAATGAGCAGTTCTTC.

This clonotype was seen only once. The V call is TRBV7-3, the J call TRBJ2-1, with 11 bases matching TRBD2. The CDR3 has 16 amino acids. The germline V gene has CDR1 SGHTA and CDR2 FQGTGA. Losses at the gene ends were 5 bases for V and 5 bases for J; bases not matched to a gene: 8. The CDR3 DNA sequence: TGTGCCAGCAGCCACGGGACTAGCGGACCCCACAATGAGCAGTTCTTC. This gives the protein CASSHGTSGPHNEQFF.

As DNA, the CDR3 is TGCGCCAGCAGCCAAGATGGGGCTCACAATGAGCAGTTCTTC. It translates to CASSQDGAHNEQFF. The chain couples TRBV4-3 to TRBJ2-1; D is possibly TRBD1 (5 bases). Trimming cost V 0 bases and J 5 bases, with 8 bases left between them. Per germline, CDR1 LGHNA and CDR2 YSLEER. CDR3 length: 14 residues.

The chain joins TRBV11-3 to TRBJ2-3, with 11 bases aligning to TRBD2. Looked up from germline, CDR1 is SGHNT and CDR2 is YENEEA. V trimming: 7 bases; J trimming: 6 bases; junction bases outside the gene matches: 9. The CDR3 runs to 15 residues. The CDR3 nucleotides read TGTGCCAGCACTAGCGGGGGGAAGGGTTCGGATACGCAGTATTTT. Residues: CASTSGGKGSDTQYF.

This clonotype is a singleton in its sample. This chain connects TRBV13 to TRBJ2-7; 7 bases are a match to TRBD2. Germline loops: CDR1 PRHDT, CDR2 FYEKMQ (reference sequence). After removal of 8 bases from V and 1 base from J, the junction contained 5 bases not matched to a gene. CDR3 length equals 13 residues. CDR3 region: CASGGTTSYEQYV. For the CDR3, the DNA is TGTGCCAGCGGGGGGACTACATCCTACGAGCAGTACGTC.

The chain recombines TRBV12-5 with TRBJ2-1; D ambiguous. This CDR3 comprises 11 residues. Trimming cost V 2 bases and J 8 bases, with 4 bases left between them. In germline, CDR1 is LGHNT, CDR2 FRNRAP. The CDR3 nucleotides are TGTGCTAGTGGTTTGTCTGATGAGCAGTTCTTC. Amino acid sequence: CASGLSDEQFF.

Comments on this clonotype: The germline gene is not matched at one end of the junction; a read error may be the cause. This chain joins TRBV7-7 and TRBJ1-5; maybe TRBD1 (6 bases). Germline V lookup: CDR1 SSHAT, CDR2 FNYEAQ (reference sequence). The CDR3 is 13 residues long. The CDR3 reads CASSPGANQPQHF. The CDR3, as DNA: TGTGCTAGCAGCCCGGGGGCCAATCAGCCCCAGCATTTT. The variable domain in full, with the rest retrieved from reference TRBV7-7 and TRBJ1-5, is GAGVSQSPRYKVTKRGQDVTLRCDPISSHATLYWYQQALGQGPEFLTYFNYEAQPDKSGLPSDRFSAERPEGSISTLTIQRTEQRDSAMYRCASSPGANQPQHFGDGTRLSIL.

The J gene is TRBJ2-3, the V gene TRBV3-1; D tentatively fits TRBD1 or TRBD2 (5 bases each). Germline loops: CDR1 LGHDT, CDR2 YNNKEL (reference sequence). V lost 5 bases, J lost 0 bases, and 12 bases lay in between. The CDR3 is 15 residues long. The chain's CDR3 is CASSSGTPSTDTQYF. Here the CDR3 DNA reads TGTGCCAGCAGCTCCGGGACGCCTAGCACAGATACGCAGTATTTT.

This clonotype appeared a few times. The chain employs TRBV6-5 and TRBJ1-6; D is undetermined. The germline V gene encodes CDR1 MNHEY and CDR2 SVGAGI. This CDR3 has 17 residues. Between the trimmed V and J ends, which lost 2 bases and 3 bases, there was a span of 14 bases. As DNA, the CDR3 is TGTGCCAGCAGTTACAGGGTTAGCGACTTCTATAATTCACCCCTCCACTTT. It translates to CASSYRVSDFYNSPLHF.

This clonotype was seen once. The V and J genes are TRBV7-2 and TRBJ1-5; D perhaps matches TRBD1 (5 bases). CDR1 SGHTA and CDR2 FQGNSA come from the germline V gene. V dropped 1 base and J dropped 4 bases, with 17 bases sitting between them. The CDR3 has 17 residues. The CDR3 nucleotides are TGTGCCAGCAGCTTAGGGTTTGAGACAGTGCATAATCAGCCCCAGCATTTT. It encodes CASSLGFETVHNQPQHF.

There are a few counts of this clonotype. CDR3 nucleotides: TGTGCCATCGGAGCCGGGAACACTGAAGCTTTCTTT. The encoded protein is CAIGAGNTEAFF. The rearrangement uses TRBV15 and TRBJ1-1; D ambiguous. The CDR3 is 12 amino acids. V was shortened by 10 bases and J by 1 base, with 10 bases between the two germline ends. Germline V lookup: CDR1 LNHNV, CDR2 YYDKDF (reference sequence). Together with reference TRBV15 and TRBJ1-1, the CDR3 gives the full variable domain: DAMVIQNPRYQVTQFGKPVTLSCSQTLNHNVMYWYQQKSSQAPKLLFHYYDKDFNNEADTPDNFQSRRPNTSFCFLDIRSPGLGDTAMYLCAIGAGNTEAFFGQGTRLTVV.

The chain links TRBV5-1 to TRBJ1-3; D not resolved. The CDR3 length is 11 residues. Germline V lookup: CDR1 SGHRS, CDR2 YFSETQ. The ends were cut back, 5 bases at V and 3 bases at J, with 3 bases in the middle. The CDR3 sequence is CASSRGNTIYF. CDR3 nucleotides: TGCGCCAGCAGTCGTGGAAACACCATATATTTT.

The CDR3 nucleotides are TGTGCCAGCAGCTTGTCCTCCTACAATGAGCAGTTCTTC. Translation gives CASSLSSYNEQFF. The V call is TRBV11-3, the J call TRBJ2-1; D remains ambiguous. Germline CDR1 reads SGHNT; CDR2 reads YENEEA. The V and J ends lost 3 bases and 0 bases respectively, with 3 bases between them. The CDR3 is 13 residues long.

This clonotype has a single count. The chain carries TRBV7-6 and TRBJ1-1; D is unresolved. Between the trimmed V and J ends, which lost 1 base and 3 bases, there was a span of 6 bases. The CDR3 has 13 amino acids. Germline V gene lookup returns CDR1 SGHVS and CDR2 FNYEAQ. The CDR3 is CASSLGPDTEAFF. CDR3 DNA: TGTGCCAGCAGCTTAGGCCCGGACACTGAAGCTTTCTTT.